This entry lists 9 T cell receptor beta chains sequenced from one sample in a study of post-analysis software for immune sequencing data. Findings of the study overall: Patients carried 5 or 6 TRBV segments more frequently than controls did, and TRBV5-6, TRBV5-1 and TRBV20-1 were among them.

Sequencing libraries made from TCR beta cDNA carried unique molecular identifiers. TCRdb ran MiXCR on the PCR reads and lists one entry per CDR3 protein. In the table there are 450,000 or so distinct CDR3 sequences, over 35% of which are singletons. Their recognized antigens are unknown. Sequenced sample: blood. These TCRs come from a girl between 5 and 17 years old with multiple sclerosis.

This clonotype has more than one count but fewer than ten. The chain links TRBV29-1 to TRBJ1-2; D is uncertain. The V gene lost 7 bases and the J gene lost 4 bases, with 16 bases spanning the gap. The CDR3 loop spans 13 amino acids. CDR1 is SQVTM, CDR2 ANQGSEA, per germline. The CDR3 region is CSGAGNSGYGYTF. DNA of the CDR3: TGCAGCGGTGCTGGTAACAGTGGCTATGGCTACACCTTC.

Of note for this clonotype: Its ends do not fully match the called genes, so a read error is possible. This chain links TRBV10-3 with TRBJ2-7, with 8 nucleotides matching TRBD2. TRBJ2-1 matches the DNA end more closely, so the J call is doubtful. This CDR3 is built from 15 residues. Germline CDR1 reads ENHRY; CDR2 reads SYGVKD. CDR3 nucleotides: TGTGTCATCAGTCTTCCGGGACTAGAGGCCTATGAGCAGTTCTTC. It yields the protein CVISLPGLEAYEQFF.

The chain has TRBV7-9 and TRBJ1-1; D gene ambiguous. The CDR3 is 12 residues long. V was pared by 1 base and J by 7 bases, with 7 bases between. Germline CDR1 and CDR2: SEHNR and FQNEAQ (reference sequence). CDR3 region: CASSLGVYEAFF. The CDR3, as DNA: TGTGCCAGCAGCTTAGGGGTATATGAAGCTTTCTTT.

This clonotype was found a few times. V is TRBV3-1 and J is TRBJ2-1; D ambiguous. CDR1 is LGHDT, CDR2 YNNKEL, per germline (reference sequence). Trimming cost V 1 base and J 12 bases, with 10 bases left between them. The CDR3 sequence is 12 residues long. The CDR3 coding sequence is TGTGCCAGCAGCCAAGTATGGCCAATGCAGTTCTTC. Translating gives CASSQVWPMQFF.

The chain links TRBV12-3 or TRBV12-4 to TRBJ2-5, with D perhaps TRBD1 (5 bases). The assigned J gene may be wrong: the sequence end matches TRBJ2-7 better. This CDR3 is built from 13 residues. As DNA, the CDR3 is TGTGCCAGCAGTTTAATTCAGGGTGACGAGCAGTACTTC. It codes for CASSLIQGDEQYF.

The chain uses TRBV12-3 or TRBV12-4 and TRBJ2-3; no clear D. With 1 base removed from V and 0 bases from J, the gap between germline ends came to 5 bases. The CDR3 has 14 amino acids. The CDR3 bases are TGTGCCAGCAGTTTAGACGCTAGCACAGATACGCAGTATTTT. Translation gives CASSLDASTDTQYF.

This clonotype was observed a few times. Its ends do not fully match the called genes, so a read error is possible. V usage is TRBV28 and J usage is TRBJ2-3, with TRBD1 matching over 9 bases. Germline values: CDR1 MDHEN, CDR2 SYDVKM. The CDR3 has 19 amino acids. The CDR3 reads CASTGTGYLRRAVTDTQYF. CDR3 coding DNA: TGTGCCAGCACGGGGACAGGGTATCTGCGGAGGGCCGTCACAGATACACAGTATTTT. Using reference TRBV28 and TRBJ2-3 for the parts outside the CDR3, the full variable domain is DVKVTQSSRYLVKRTGEKVFLECVQDMDHENMFWYRQDPGLGLRLIYFSYDVKMKEKGDIPEGYSVSREKKERFSLILESASTNQTSMYLCASTGTGYLRRAVTDTQYFGPGTRLTVL.

The V and J genes are TRBV6-2 or TRBV6-3 and TRBJ1-1; a weak D match, TRBD1 (5 bases). The V end was cut by 0 bases, the J end by 4 bases, with 12 bases between. The CDR3 runs to 15 residues. CDR1 and CDR2 (germline): MNHEY, SVGEGT. The CDR3 protein is CASSYSTGRITEAFF. The CDR3 DNA reads TGTGCCAGCAGTTACTCGACGGGACGGATCACTGAAGCTTTCTTT.

This clonotype was counted a few times. The chain carries TRBV27 and TRBJ1-1; weak D call: TRBD1 (6 bases). The CDR3 spans 17 residues. Germline assignment: CDR1 MNHEY and CDR2 SMNVEV (reference sequence). Trimming removed 3 bases from V and 1 base from J, with 18 bases in between. CDR3 in amino acids: CASSFDFRTAQNTEAFF. The CDR3 DNA sequence: TGTGCCAGCAGTTTCGATTTCCGGACAGCACAGAACACTGAAGCTTTCTTT.